The next 24 T cell receptor beta chains were all read from a single sample in a study of blood T cells in healthy people across ages. Combining a sample-barcoded 5' primer with a J-beta primer mix, a second PCR ran for roughly 6 to 12 cycles. TCRdb re-called the 5' RACE reads through MiXCR, storing one row per CDR3 protein. The sample has roughly 800,000 distinct CDR3 sequences; roughly 40% are singletons. The specimen was blood. The receptors originated from a man aged 18 to 29 in good health.

The table lists this clonotype with many counts. This sequence joins TRBV4-3 and TRBJ2-3; no clear D gene. CDR1 is LGHNA and CDR2 is YSLEER in the germline V gene. Deletions cut 2 bases from V and 3 bases from J, with 9 bases between. This CDR3 comprises 14 residues. The CDR3 sequence is CASSQTDTTDTQYF. CDR3 nucleotide sequence: TGCGCCAGCAGCCAAACCGACACAACAGATACGCAGTATTTT.

This rearrangement joins TRBV20-1 to TRBJ1-1, with 8 positions matching TRBD1. The CDR3 has 11 amino acids. The trim removed 5 bases at V and 7 bases at J, leaving 3 bases unmatched. Germline CDR1 DFQATT, CDR2 SNEGSKA (reference sequence). CDR3 DNA sequence: TGCAGTGCTCCCGGACAGGGTGAAGCTTTCTTT. Translating it yields CSAPGQGEAFF.

The rearrangement links TRBV5-6 to TRBJ2-5; D is unclear. The CDR3 sequence is 13 residues long. Per the germline V gene, CDR1 is SGHDT and CDR2 is YYEEEE. Between the trimmed V and J ends, which lost 4 bases and 9 bases, there was a span of 16 bases. This CDR3 reads CASSGTDDEAQYF. As DNA, the CDR3 is TGTGCCAGCAGCGGAACGGACGACGAGGCCCAGTACTTC.

The CDR3 coding sequence is TGCAGTGCCGAACCCCTCCGGGACAACGACCAAGAGACCCAGTACTTC. This translates into CSAEPLRDNDQETQYF. The J gene is TRBJ2-5, the V gene TRBV20-1; possible D gene TRBD1, 6 bases. The germline CDR1 and CDR2 sequences are DFQATT and SNEGSKA (reference sequence). CDR3 length equals 16 residues. V lost 6 bases and J lost 0, with 20 bases in between.

In this sample, this clonotype turned up many times. Just one base apart from a much larger clone, this may be a read error. The CDR3 is CASSPGSRKYF. For the CDR3, the DNA is TGTGCCAGCAGTCCCGGGTCAAGGAAGTACTTC. The chain combines TRBV12-3 or TRBV12-4 with TRBJ2-5; D ambiguous. The CDR3 length is 11 residues. Trimming pared 5 bases from V and 12 bases from J, leaving 13 bases between.

This clonotype was counted at least ten times. The genes are TRBV4-3 and TRBJ2-1, with unresolved D. Germline loops: CDR1 LGHNA, CDR2 YSLEER. V dropped 4 bases and J dropped 7 bases, with 11 bases sitting between them. CDR3 length equals 13 residues. The CDR3 DNA is TGCGCCAGCAGCCTATTCGAGCAGAATGAGCAGTTCTTC. It codes for CASSLFEQNEQFF.

The J gene is TRBJ2-2, the V gene TRBV7-9, with unresolved D. Trimming shortened V by 6 bases and J by 1 base, and 15 bases separated the two germline ends. The length of the CDR3 is 16 residues. Germline assignment: CDR1 SEHNR and CDR2 FQNEAQ (reference sequence). The DNA for the CDR3 is TGTGCCAGCAGACCCCGACGACTTGGGAACACCGGGGAGCTGTTTTTT. This gives the protein CASRPRRLGNTGELFF.

The chain employs TRBV6-6 and TRBJ2-3; perhaps TRBD1 as D (5 bases). Per the germline V gene, CDR1 is MNHNY and CDR2 is SVGAGI (reference sequence). This CDR3 is built from 14 residues. Trimming left V 5 bases short and J 4 bases short, with 13 bases between. CDR3 coding DNA: TGTGCCAGCAGTGCAGGGATAACTTCAGATACGCAGTATTTT. It encodes CASSAGITSDTQYF.

Note on this clonotype: One end of the junction does not line up with germline, which may come from a read error. The chain employs TRBV20-1 and TRBJ2-3; 7 nucleotides align to TRBD2. From germline, CDR1 is DFQATT and CDR2 SNEGSKA (reference sequence). The CDR3 spans 13 residues. The CDR3 DNA follows: TGCAGTGCTAGTTCGGCCGGGGGGAATACGCAGGATTTT. It is translated as CSASSAGGNTQDF.

The chain has TRBV10-3 and TRBJ1-6, with TRBD1 matching over 7 bases. The germline V gene has CDR1 ENHRY and CDR2 SYGVKD. V dropped 7 bases and J dropped 7; count of bases not matched to a gene: 7. The CDR3 has 14 residues. The CDR3 region is CAITEGQTNSPLHF. The DNA for the CDR3 is TGTGCCATCACCGAGGGACAGACGAATTCACCCCTCCACTTT.

The sample holds a few counts of this clonotype. V usage is TRBV4-1 and J usage is TRBJ2-1; maybe TRBD2 (5 bases). This CDR3 is 15 amino acids long. Germline CDR1 is MGHRA and CDR2 is YSYEKL. V was shortened by 0 bases and J by 5 bases, with 11 bases between the two germline ends. DNA for the CDR3: TGCGCCAGCAGCCAAGATCGGGGTTGGGACAATGAGCAGTTCTTC. It yields the protein CASSQDRGWDNEQFF.

Only a few counts were recorded for this clonotype. CDR3 residues: CASSRGGQSFEQYF. The CDR3 nucleotides read TGTGCCAGCAGCCGGGGGGGACAGTCTTTTGAGCAGTACTTC. The chain is built from TRBV14 and TRBJ2-4, with D perhaps assigned TRBD1 or TRBD2 (7 bases each). Germline CDR1 SGHDN, CDR2 FVKESK. V was shortened by 4 bases and J by 13 bases, with 20 bases between the two germline ends. CDR3 length: 14 residues.

This clonotype was observed once. The genes are TRBV10-3 and TRBJ2-3, with a tentative D call TRBD2 (6 bases). V lost 6 bases, J lost 2 bases, and 9 bases lay in between. CDR1 is ENHRY and CDR2 is SYGVKD in the germline V gene. The CDR3 sequence is 13 residues long. CDR3 region: CAIRKDYTDTQYF. In DNA form, the CDR3 reads TGTGCCATCAGGAAGGACTACACAGATACGCAGTATTTT.

This sequence joins TRBV27 and TRBJ1-6; a weak D match, TRBD1 (5 bases). V was clipped by 5 bases and J by 9 bases, with 20 bases between them. The CDR3 extends over 16 amino acids. The germline CDR1 and CDR2 sequences are MNHEY and SMNVEV (reference sequence). The CDR3 loop is CASSAPSGGVGSPLHF. For the CDR3, the DNA is TGTGCCAGCAGTGCCCCATCGGGGGGGGTAGGTTCACCCCTCCACTTT.

In this sample, this clonotype turned up a few times. The rearrangement uses TRBV7-2 and TRBJ2-3, with D unresolved. The V gene's germline CDR1 is SGHTA and CDR2 FQGNSA. Trimming shortened V by 0 bases and J by 1 base, and 14 bases separated the two germline ends. The CDR3 is made up of 17 amino acids. The CDR3 here is CASSLAGSSSGTDTQYF. CDR3 sequence (DNA): TGTGCCAGCAGCTTAGCAGGGTCCAGCTCCGGCACAGATACGCAGTATTTT.

Many counts were recorded for this clonotype. The gene calls are TRBV7-6 and TRBJ2-6; D is perhaps TRBD1 (6 bases). The CDR3 covers 19 residues. Deletions cut 4 bases from V and 0 bases from J, with 19 bases between. The germline gives CDR1 SGHVS, CDR2 FNYEAQ. The CDR3 loop reads CASSSWDKRTDSGANVLTF. Written as DNA, the CDR3 is TGTGCCAGCAGCTCGTGGGACAAGAGGACCGACTCTGGGGCCAACGTCCTGACTTTC. The full variable domain, with the rest looked up from reference TRBV7-6 and TRBJ2-6, is GAGVSQSPRYKVTKRGQDVALRCDPISGHVSLYWYRQALGQGPEFLTYFNYEAQQDKSGLPNDRFSAERPEGSISTLTIQRTEQRDSAMYRCASSSWDKRTDSGANVLTFGAGSRLTVL.

The V call is TRBV11-2, the J call TRBJ2-5; TRBD1 matches 9 bases. After removal of 5 bases from V and 5 bases from J, the junction contained 6 bases not matched to a gene. The CDR3 runs to 14 residues. The germline CDR1 and CDR2 sequences are SGHAT and FQNNGV. CDR3 coding DNA: TGTGCCAGCAGCGAAAGGACAGGGGTCGAGACCCAGTACTTC. As protein: CASSERTGVETQYF.

This clonotype was picked up a small number of times. The V and J genes are TRBV7-9 and TRBJ2-3; D not certain. Germline CDR1 SEHNR, CDR2 FQNEAQ (reference sequence). This CDR3 is built from 12 residues. The V end lost 3 bases, the J end lost 9 bases, and 10 bases lay between the germline ends. CDR3 DNA sequence: TGTGCCAGCAGCTTTGAAGCAAGGACGCAGTATTTT. Its protein product is CASSFEARTQYF.

With regard to this clonotype: A read error is possible here, since a much larger clone lies one base away. The chain employs TRBV20-1 and TRBJ1-6; D is undetermined. This CDR3 is 15 amino acids long. CDR1 DFQATT and CDR2 SNEGSKA come from the germline V gene (reference sequence). The CDR3 protein is CSARAITLYNSPPHF. Written as DNA, the CDR3 is TGCAGTGCTAGAGCCATAACCCTCTATAATTCACCCCCCCACTTT.

The rearrangement links TRBV4-2 to TRBJ2-4; no clear D. Trimming removed 1 base at V and 0 bases at J, with 10 bases between. Germline CDR1 and CDR2: LGHNA and YNFKEQ. There are 16 residues in the CDR3. The chain's CDR3 is CASSQATTVAKNIQYF. DNA for the CDR3: TGTGCCAGCAGCCAAGCCACGACCGTAGCCAAAAACATTCAGTACTTC.

This clonotype has just one count. A much larger clone sits a single nucleotide away, making a read error possible. This chain links TRBV7-8 with TRBJ1-6, with 8 nucleotides matching TRBD1. CDR1 SGHVS and CDR2 FQNEAQ come from the germline V gene. The CDR3 spans 15 residues. CDR3 DNA: TGTGCCAGCAGCTTAGACAGGGGGAGCAATTCACCCCCCCACTTT. This encodes CASSLDRGSNSPPHF.

This chain uses TRBV14 with TRBJ2-2; no firm D call. Trimming cost V 5 bases and J 2 bases, with 9 bases left between them. The germline V gene has CDR1 SGHDN and CDR2 FVKESK. The CDR3 contains 14 residues. The CDR3 DNA follows: TGTGCCAGCAGCGTAGCATTTAACACCGGGGAGCTGTTTTTT. Its protein product is CASSVAFNTGELFF.

The V gene is TRBV7-2, the J gene TRBJ2-5, with D unresolved. The V end lost 11 bases, the J end lost 2 bases, and 15 bases lay between the germline ends. In germline, CDR1 is SGHTA, CDR2 FQGNSA. The CDR3 has 13 amino acids. The CDR3 here is CASGRQMQETQYF. CDR3 nucleotide sequence: TGTGCCTCCGGGCGGCAGATGCAAGAGACCCAGTACTTC.

The table lists this clonotype with a few counts. The chain couples TRBV12-3 or TRBV12-4 to TRBJ1-2; D is ambiguous. The CDR3 sequence is 14 residues long. V gave up 3 bases and J gave up 5 bases, with 13 bases separating them. CDR3 region: CASSFGRVEYGYTF. The CDR3 DNA follows: TGTGCCAGCAGTTTTGGGAGGGTTGAGTATGGCTACACCTTC.